This entry describes one TCR beta chain. The entry originates in a study of T cell responses to AZD1222 COVID-19 vaccine. The protocol was immunoSEQ multiplex PCR, while the TCRdb copy is restricted to in-frame clones and leaves out a portion. Of over 110,000 clones in the sample, 75% to 90% were seen once. Losses at the gene ends were 3 bases for V and 2 bases for J; bases not matched to a gene: 4. The CDR3 is 14 amino acids. Germline V gives CDR1 SGHNT, CDR2 YYREEE (reference sequence). J is TRBJ1-1 and V is TRBV5-4; 7 positions match TRBD1. Sequenced material: peripheral blood, taken 28 days after the second AZD1222 dose. The origin of this receptor is an adult who received the AZD1222 COVID-19 vaccine. DNA for the CDR3: TGTGCCAGCAGCTCGGGACAGAGAAACACTGAAGCTTTCTTT. Protein product: CASSSGQRNTEAFF.